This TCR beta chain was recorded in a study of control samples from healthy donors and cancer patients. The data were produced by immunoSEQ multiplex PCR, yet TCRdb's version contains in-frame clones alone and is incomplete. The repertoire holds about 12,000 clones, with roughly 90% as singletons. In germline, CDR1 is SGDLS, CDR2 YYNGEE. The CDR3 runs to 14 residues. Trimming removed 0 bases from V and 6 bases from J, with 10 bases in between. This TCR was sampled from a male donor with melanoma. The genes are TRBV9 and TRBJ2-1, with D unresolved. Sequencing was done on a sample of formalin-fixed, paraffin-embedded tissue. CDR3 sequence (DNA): TGTGCCAGCAGCGTAGAGGCAGGCTCCAATGAGCAGTTCTTC. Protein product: CASSVEAGSNEQFF.